This entry lists 8 T cell receptor beta chains sequenced from one sample in a study of Ad26.COV2.S vaccination and SARS-CoV-2 variants. The treatment denotes: some 19 received Ad26.COV2.S at low or high dose, single or two shots; several received placebo; per-sample allocation not given. Material that was analyzed had been drawn on day 63 after the first vaccine or placebo injection. Sequencing used immunoSEQ multiplex PCR; TCRdb keeps in-frame clones, though not all of them. The sample includes about 350,000 clones, about 88% of them seen just once. The sample consisted of peripheral blood, taken in a trial of Ad26.COV2.S vaccine versus placebo. The receptors derive from a person aged 18-60 years who received the Ad26.COV2.S COVID-19 vaccine or a placebo.

This clone was recorded only once. Here the CDR3 DNA reads TGCGCCAGCAGCCAGTTGTTGGCGGGTTACAATGAGCAGTTCTTC. The encoded protein is CASSQLLAGYNEQFF. The chain links TRBV4-3 to TRBJ2-1; possibly TRBD2 for D (5 bases). The CDR3 extends over 15 amino acids. Trimming removed 3 bases at V and 4 bases at J, with 13 bases between. Per the germline V gene, CDR1 is LGHNA and CDR2 is YSLEER.

The chain uses TRBV4-2 and TRBJ2-2; 10 bases fit TRBD2. Germline trimming cut 0 bases from V and 0 bases from J; bases unmatched to any gene: 4. Germline V lookup: CDR1 LGHNA, CDR2 YNFKEQ. There are 18 residues in the CDR3. As DNA, the CDR3 is TGTGCCAGCAGCCAAGAGGAACTAGCGGGGACGAACACCGGGGAGCTGTTTTTT. The encoded protein is CASSQEELAGTNTGELFF.

The chain has TRBV24-1 and TRBJ1-2; a weak D match, TRBD1 (5 bases). Germline lookup yields CDR1 KGHDR and CDR2 SFDVKD. Between the trimmed V and J ends, which lost 1 base and 7 bases, there was a span of 9 bases. The CDR3 sequence is 13 residues long. The CDR3 region has the DNA TGTGCCACCAGTGATTTTTCGGGGGGTGGCTACACCTTC. It encodes CATSDFSGGGYTF.

The gene calls are TRBV5-1 and TRBJ1-3; possible D gene TRBD1, 5 bases. Trimming shortened V by 0 bases and J by 3 bases, and 10 bases separated the two germline ends. The CDR3 extends over 15 amino acids. Germline CDR1 and CDR2: SGHRS and YFSETQ. DNA for the CDR3: TGCGCCAGCAGCTTGGAATCCAGGGTTGGAAACACCATATATTTT. This sequence encodes CASSLESRVGNTIYF.

The chain joins TRBV5-1 to TRBJ2-5, with 10 bases identical to TRBD1. CDR3 size: 15 residues. V shed 2 bases and J 5 bases; nucleotides not matched to a gene: 6. Germline loops: CDR1 SGHRS, CDR2 YFSETQ. The CDR3 reads CASSFDRGHRETQYF. The CDR3 DNA reads as TGCGCCAGCAGCTTCGACAGGGGGCATCGGGAGACCCAGTACTTC.

The CDR3 spells CASSGSLANTGELFF. The DNA for the CDR3 is TGTGCCAGCAGTGGTTCCCTCGCGAACACCGGGGAGCTGTTTTTT. The chain uses TRBV28 and TRBJ2-2; no clear D gene. V lost 5 bases and J 0 bases, leaving 10 bases between the germline ends. Germline V gives CDR1 MDHEN, CDR2 SYDVKM. This CDR3 has 15 residues. Using reference TRBV28 and TRBJ2-2 for the parts outside the CDR3, the full variable domain is DVKVTQSSRYLVKRTGEKVFLECVQDMDHENMFWYRQDPGLGLRLIYFSYDVKMKEKGDIPEGYSVSREKKERFSLILESASTNQTSMYLCASSGSLANTGELFFGEGSRLTVL.

The V and J genes are TRBV4-2 and TRBJ2-1; 11 bases agree with TRBD2. This CDR3 is built from 19 residues. CDR1 is LGHNA and CDR2 is YNFKEQ in the germline V gene. V shed 0 bases, J shed 4 bases, and the junction held 11 bases outside the gene matches. CDR3 DNA: TGTGCCAGCAGCCAAGAAGCTTTAGGGGGACTAGCGGTGTACAATGAGCAGTTCTTC. It specifies CASSQEALGGLAVYNEQFF.

V is TRBV2 and J is TRBJ2-6, with D possibly matching TRBD2 (6 bases). The CDR3 has 17 residues. The germline V and J ends were trimmed by 6 bases and 2 bases, with 17 bases remaining between them. Germline V CDR1 and CDR2: SNHLY, FYNNEI. CDR3 in DNA: TGTGCCAGCAGCTCCTACAGGAGGGAGGCTGGGGCCAACGTCCTGACTTTC. It codes for CASSSYRREAGANVLTF. The full variable domain, in which reference TRBV2 and TRBJ2-6 provide the parts outside the CDR3, is EPEVTQTPSHQVTQMGQEVILRCVPISNHLYFYWYRQILGQKVEFLVSFYNNEISEKSEIFDDQFSVERPDGSNFTLKIRSTKLEDSAMYFCASSSYRREAGANVLTFGAGSRLTVL.